Detailed here is one T cell receptor beta chain. This CDR3 is built from 13 residues. The junction had 2 bases not matched to a gene; V was cut back by 4 bases and J by 8 bases. CDR1 and CDR2 (germline): SEHNR, FQNEAQ (reference sequence). This sample stems from a study of shared clonotypes between healthy human individuals. Clones were sequenced by immunoSEQ multiplex PCR, and TCRdb holds only the in-frame ones, with some missing. The sample records about 1 million clones, under 80% being singletons. The sequence was obtained from a young man in good health. This sequence joins TRBV7-9 and TRBJ2-1, with TRBD1 matching over 10 bases. The sample taken for sequencing was memory CD4+ T cells sorted from blood. Regarding subset: CD45RA-negative fraction. The CDR3 loop is CASSSGTGDEQFF. In DNA form, the CDR3 reads TGTGCCAGCAGCTCCGGGACAGGGGATGAGCAGTTCTTC.